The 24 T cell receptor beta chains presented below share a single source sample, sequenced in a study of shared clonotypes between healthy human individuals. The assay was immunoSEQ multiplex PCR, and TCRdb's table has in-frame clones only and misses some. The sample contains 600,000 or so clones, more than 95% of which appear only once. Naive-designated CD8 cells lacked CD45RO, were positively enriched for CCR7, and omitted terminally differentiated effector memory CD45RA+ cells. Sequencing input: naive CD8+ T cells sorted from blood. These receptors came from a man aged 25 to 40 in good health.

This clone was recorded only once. The CDR3 nucleotides read TGCAGCGCCCAACAGGGTGGCGAGACCCAGTACTTC. It yields the protein CSAQQGGETQYF. The V call is TRBV29-1, the J call TRBJ2-5, with a possible D match to TRBD1 (6 bases). V dropped 7 bases and J dropped 5 bases, with 14 bases sitting between them. The germline V gene encodes CDR1 SQVTM and CDR2 ANQGSEA. The CDR3 is 12 amino acids.

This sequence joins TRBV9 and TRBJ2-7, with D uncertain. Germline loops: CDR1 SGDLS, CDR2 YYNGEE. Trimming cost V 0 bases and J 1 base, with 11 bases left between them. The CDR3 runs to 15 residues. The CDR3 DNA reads TGTGCCAGCAGCGTAGATCCCCAGGAGTCCTACGAGCAGTACTTC. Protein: CASSVDPQESYEQYF.

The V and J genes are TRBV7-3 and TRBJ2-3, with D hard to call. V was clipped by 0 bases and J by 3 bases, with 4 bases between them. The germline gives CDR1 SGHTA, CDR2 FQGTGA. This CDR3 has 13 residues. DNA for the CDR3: TGTGCCAGCAGCTTAACAGAGACAGATACGCAGTATTTT. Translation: CASSLTETDTQYF.

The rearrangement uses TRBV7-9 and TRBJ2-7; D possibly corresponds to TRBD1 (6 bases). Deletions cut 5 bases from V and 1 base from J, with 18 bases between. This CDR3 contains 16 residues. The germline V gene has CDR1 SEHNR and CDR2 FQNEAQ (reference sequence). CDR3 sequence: CASSPPWGLASYEQYF. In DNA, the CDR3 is TGTGCCAGCAGCCCCCCCTGGGGGCTGGCATCCTACGAGCAGTACTTC.

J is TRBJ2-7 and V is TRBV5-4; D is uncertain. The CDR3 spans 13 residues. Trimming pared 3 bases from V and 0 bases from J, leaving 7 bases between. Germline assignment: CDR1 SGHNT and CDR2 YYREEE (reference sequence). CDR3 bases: TGTGCCAGCAGCTCCCCGGGCTCCTACGAGCAGTACTTC. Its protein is CASSSPGSYEQYF.

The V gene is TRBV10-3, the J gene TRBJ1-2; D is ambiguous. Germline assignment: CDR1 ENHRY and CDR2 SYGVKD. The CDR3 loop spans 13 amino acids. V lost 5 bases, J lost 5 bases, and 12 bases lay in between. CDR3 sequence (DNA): TGTGCCATCAGTTCGCAGGATGTGTATGGCTACACCTTC. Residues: CAISSQDVYGYTF.

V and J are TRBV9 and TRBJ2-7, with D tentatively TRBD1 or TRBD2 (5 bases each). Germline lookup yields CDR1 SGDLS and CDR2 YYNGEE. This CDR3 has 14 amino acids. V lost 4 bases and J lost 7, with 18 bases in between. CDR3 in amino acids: CASSPGTPSLEQYF. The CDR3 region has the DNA TGTGCCAGCAGCCCTGGGACCCCGAGTCTAGAGCAGTACTTC. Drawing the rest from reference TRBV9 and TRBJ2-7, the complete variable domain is DSGVTQTPKHLITATGQRVTLRCSPRSGDLSVYWYQQSLDQGLQFLIQYYNGEERAKGNILERFSAQQFPDLHSELNLSSLELGDSALYFCASSPGTPSLEQYFGPGTRLTVT.

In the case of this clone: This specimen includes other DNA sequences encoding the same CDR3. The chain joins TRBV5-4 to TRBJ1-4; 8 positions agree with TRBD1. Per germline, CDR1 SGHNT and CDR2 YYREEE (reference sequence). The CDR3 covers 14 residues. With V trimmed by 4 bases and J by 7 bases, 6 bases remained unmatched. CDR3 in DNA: TGTGCCAGCAGCCCTGACAGGGGAGGTGAAAAACTGTTTTTT. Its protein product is CASSPDRGGEKLFF. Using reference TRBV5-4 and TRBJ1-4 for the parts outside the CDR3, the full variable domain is ETGVTQSPTHLIKTRGQQVTLRCSSQSGHNTVSWYQQALGQGPQFIFQYYREEENGRGNFPPRFSGLQFPNYSSELNVNALELDDSALYLCASSPDRGGEKLFFGSGTQLSVL.

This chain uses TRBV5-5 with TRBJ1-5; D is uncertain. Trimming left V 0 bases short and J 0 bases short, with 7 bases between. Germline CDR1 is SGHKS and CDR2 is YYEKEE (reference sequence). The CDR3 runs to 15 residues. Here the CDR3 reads CASSLDIHSNQPQHF. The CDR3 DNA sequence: TGTGCCAGCAGCTTGGATATACATAGCAATCAGCCCCAGCATTTT.

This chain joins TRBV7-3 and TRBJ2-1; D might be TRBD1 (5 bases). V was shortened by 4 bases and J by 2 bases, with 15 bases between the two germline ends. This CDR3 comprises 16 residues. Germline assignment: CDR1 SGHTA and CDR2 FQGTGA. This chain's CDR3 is CASSSSIGAPYNEQFF. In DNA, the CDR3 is TGTGCCAGCAGCTCATCGATAGGGGCGCCCTACAATGAGCAGTTCTTC.

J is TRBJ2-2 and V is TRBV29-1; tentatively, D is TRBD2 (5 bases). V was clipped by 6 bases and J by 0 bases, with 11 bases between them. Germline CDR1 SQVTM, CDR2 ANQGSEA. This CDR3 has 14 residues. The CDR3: CSVVSVANTGELFF. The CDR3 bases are TGCAGCGTCGTTAGCGTAGCGAACACCGGGGAGCTGTTTTTT.

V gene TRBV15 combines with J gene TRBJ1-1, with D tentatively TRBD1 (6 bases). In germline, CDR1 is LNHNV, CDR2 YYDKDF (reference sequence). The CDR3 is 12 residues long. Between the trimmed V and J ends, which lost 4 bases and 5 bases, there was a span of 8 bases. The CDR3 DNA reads TGTGCCACCAGCAAGGGGGAAACTGAAGCTTTCTTT. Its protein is CATSKGETEAFF. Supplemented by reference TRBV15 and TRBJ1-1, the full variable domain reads DAMVIQNPRYQVTQFGKPVTLSCSQTLNHNVMYWYQQKSSQAPKLLFHYYDKDFNNEADTPDNFQSRRPNTSFCFLDIRSPGLGDTAMYLCATSKGETEAFFGQGTRLTVV.

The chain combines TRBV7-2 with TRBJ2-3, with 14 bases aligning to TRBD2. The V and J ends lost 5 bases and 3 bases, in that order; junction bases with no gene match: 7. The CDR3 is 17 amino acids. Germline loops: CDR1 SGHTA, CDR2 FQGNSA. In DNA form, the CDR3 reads TGTGCCAGCAGCCTGGGACTAGCGGGAGAGGGGACAGATACGCAGTATTTT. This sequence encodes CASSLGLAGEGTDTQYF.

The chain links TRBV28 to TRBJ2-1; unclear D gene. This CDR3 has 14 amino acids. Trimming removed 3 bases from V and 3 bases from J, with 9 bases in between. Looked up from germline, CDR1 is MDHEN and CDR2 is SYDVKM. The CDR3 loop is CASSLESYYNEQFF. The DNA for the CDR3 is TGTGCCAGCAGTTTGGAATCCTACTACAATGAGCAGTTCTTC.

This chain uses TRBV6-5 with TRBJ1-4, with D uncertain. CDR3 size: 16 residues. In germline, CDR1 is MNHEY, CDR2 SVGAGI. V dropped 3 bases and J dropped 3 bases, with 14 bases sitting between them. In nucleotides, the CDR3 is TGTGCCAGCAGTTATCTACAGACCCGAGCTAATGAAAAACTGTTTTTT. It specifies CASSYLQTRANEKLFF.

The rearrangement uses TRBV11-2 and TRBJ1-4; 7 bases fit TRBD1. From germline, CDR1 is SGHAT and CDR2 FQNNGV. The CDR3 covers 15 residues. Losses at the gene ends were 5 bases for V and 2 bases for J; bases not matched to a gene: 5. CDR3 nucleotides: TGTGCCAGCAGCAATGGGGGACAGACTAATGAAAAACTGTTTTTT. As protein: CASSNGGQTNEKLFF.

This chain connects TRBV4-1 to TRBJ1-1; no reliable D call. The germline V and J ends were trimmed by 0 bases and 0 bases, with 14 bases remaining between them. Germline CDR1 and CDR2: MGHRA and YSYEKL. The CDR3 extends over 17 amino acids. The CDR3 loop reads CASSQDGLGGMNTEAFF. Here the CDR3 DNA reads TGCGCCAGCAGCCAAGATGGTCTCGGCGGCATGAACACTGAAGCTTTCTTT.

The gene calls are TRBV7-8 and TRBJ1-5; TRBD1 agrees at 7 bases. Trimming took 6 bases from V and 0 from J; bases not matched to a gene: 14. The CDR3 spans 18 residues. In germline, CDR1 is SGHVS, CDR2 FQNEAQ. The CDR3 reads CASSFVPGQLYSNQPQHF. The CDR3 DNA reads TGTGCCAGCAGTTTCGTTCCGGGACAGCTCTATAGCAATCAGCCCCAGCATTTT.

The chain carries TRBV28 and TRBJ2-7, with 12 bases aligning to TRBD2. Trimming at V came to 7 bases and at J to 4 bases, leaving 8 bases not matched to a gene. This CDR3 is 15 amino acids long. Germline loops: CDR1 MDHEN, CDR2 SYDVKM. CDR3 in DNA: TGTGCCAGCACCCCTCTAGCGGGAGGGTTGTACGAGCAGTACTTC. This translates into CASTPLAGGLYEQYF.

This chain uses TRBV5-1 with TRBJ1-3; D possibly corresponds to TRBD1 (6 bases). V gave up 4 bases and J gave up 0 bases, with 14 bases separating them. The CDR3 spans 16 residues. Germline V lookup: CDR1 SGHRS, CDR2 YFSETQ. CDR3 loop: CASSTDVQGSGNTIYF. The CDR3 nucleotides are TGCGCCAGCAGCACTGACGTACAGGGCTCTGGAAACACCATATATTTT.

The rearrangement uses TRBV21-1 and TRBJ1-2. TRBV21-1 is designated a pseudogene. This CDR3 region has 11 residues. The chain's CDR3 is CASSKESGYTF. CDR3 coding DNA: TGTGCCAGCAGCAAAGAAAGTGGCTACACCTTC.

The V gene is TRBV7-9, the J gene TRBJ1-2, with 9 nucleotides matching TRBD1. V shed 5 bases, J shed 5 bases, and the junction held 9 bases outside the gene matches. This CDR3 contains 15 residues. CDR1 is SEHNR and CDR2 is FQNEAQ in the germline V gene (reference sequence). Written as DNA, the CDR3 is TGTGCCAGCAGCATCCCGGGACAGGGTACTTATGGCTACACCTTC. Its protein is CASSIPGQGTYGYTF.

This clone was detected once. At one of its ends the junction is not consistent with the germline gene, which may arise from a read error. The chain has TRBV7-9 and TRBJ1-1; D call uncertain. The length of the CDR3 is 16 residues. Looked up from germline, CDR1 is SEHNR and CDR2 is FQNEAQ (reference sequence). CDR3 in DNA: TGTGCCAGCAACTTAGCTCCGGCCGATTCGAACACTGAAGCTTTCTTT. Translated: CASNLAPADSNTEAFF. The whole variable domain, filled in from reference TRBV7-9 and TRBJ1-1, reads DTGVSQNPRHKITKRGQNVTFRCDPISEHNRLYWYRQTLGQGPEFLTYFQNEAQLEKSRLLSDRFSAERPKGSFSTLEIQRTEQGDSAMYLCASNLAPADSNTEAFFGQGTRLTVV.

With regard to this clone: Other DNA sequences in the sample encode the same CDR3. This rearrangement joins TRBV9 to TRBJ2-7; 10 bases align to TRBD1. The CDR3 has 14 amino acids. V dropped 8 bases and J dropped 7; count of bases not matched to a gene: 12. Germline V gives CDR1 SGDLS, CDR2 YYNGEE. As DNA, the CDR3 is TGTGCCAGTAGTCCCTGGGACAGGGGTGGGGAGCAGTACTTC. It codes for CASSPWDRGGEQYF.